This T cell receptor beta chain was sequenced in a study of technical replicates of blood from several donors (dated by TCRdb to 2017 to 2019). The library was prepared using the immunoSEQ multiplex PCR assay. TCRdb carries this immuneACCESS record with in-frame sequences only. Its versions omit some clonotypes, under half of them owing to an unresolved V gene in the studies checked, with the rest unexplained. For this sample there are 79,000 or so clones; about 91% appear just once. Jointly, the top ten make up 0.2% to 0.3% of the sample. Concerning this clone: Its specific antigen is unknown. Base qualities are missing; no much larger clone stands one base away.

The germline V gene yields MNHNS for CDR1 and SASEGT for CDR2. Compared with germline, V lacks 8 bases and J lacks 3 bases; bases without a gene match: 8. The CDR3 measures 14 amino acids from cysteine to phenylalanine. The DNA shown is the 42-base CDR3, in frame from base 1. Sequenced: T cells isolated from PBMCs. The chain links TRBV6-1 with TRBJ2-7, with 9 bases in between that match TRBD1. The receptor was derived from a human donor in good health. The CDR3 is CASGHRGRSYEQYF. The sequenced DNA is TGTGCCAGCGGCCACAGGGGGCGCAGCTACGAGCAGTACTTC.